This TCR beta chain was observed in a study of cytomegalovirus exposure and HLA in healthy donors (dated by TCRdb to 2016 to 2017). In terms of the full investigation: In an earlier analysis of roughly 590 of the donors, 276 Gb of sequence data and 90 million to 120 million unique TCR beta sequences from about 179 million T cells were reported. In the later analysis, no new phenotypic data were used to find candidate immune exposures; instead, reliance was placed on TCR beta sequences and their occurrence across donors. To study patterns of TCR occurrence, a later analysis re-analyzed previously published TCR beta repertoires from around 670 donors and added high-resolution HLA genotyping. In a later genetic analysis, genome-wide SNP genotypes for 398 of the 666 donors were used, and that subset was treated as a discovery cohort. A few DR-DQ haplotypes were treated as single units for association and clustering because of strong linkage in the cohort. The study used immunosequencing to profile the T cell repertoires of approximately 640 subjects and linked those repertoires to cytomegalovirus serostatus. About 310 gigabases of sequencing data and tens of millions of unique TCR sequences were included in an early release covering several hundred HLA-typed donors. Across 398 genotyped donors of the cohort, an average of roughly 250,000 unique TCR beta nucleotide sequences per donor were sequenced, and roughly a sixth of those sequences were non-productive. Typing coverage differed by locus: A, B, C, DRB1 and DQB1 were typed in about 620-640 donors, DQA1 in approximately 520, DPA1 in nearly 610, and DPB1 in approximately 450. A separate validation cohort of some 130 different subjects was used in addition to the roughly 700-subject first cohort. To predict cytomegalovirus infection status, the study combined high-throughput TCR immunosequencing, statistical association of individual TCRs with disease status, and machine learning. Class I and class II HLA loci were covered by the typing at four-digit resolution. In an earlier analysis of around 540 of the donors, high-throughput TCR beta sequencing was used to judge whether each TCR beta V gene segment behaved as functional or pseudogenic. The genetic ancestry cluster associated with self-reported Caucasian donors included roughly 84% of the roughly 400 genotyped donors. Alongside the repertoire data, information on donor age, sex, ethnicity and CMV serostatus was compiled. The study aimed to test whether cataloging public T cell receptors could reveal signatures of past pathogen exposure. All discovery cohort repertoires had been generated using a single sequencing platform.

Library creation used the immunoSEQ multiplex PCR assay. For the multiplex PCR, a mixture combining 60 forward primers for TCR Vbeta segments and 13 reverse primers for TCR Jbeta segments was used. The CDR3 region of rearranged TCR beta genes was amplified from genomic DNA with a multiplex PCR assay. On the Illumina HiSeq System, the amplified TCR beta libraries were sequenced as 87-base-pair reads. As for the authors' bioinformatics: A later analysis counted some 74 million unique TCR beta chains across the 666 repertoires, and roughly 9.9 million of these chains were shared by at least two donors. To remove PCR and sequencing errors, raw reads were error-corrected and collapsed into unique sequences using a nearest-neighbor algorithm that merged closely related sequences. Alignment of CDR3 sequences to IMGT reference sequences was used to assign V, D and J gene segments. For a sequence to be retained, a match of at least six nucleotides to both a V gene segment and a J gene segment was required. A rearrangement was called productive if the CDR3 had no stop codons and remained in frame with V and J, and every other rearrangement was called non-productive. Following IMGT convention, CDR3 was defined as the stretch from the second conserved V-encoded cysteine up to the conserved J-encoded phenylalanine. The earlier analysis of some 550 of the donors excluded any sequence lacking an unambiguous match to a single V gene segment. An earlier analysis of some 500 of the donors classified V segments as functional when productive rearrangements were above 56.7% and as segregating when the standard deviation between donors was above 5%. To diagnose cytomegalovirus status from the catalog of TCR beta chain sequences, a statistical classification framework was built. In a later analysis, TCR nucleotide sequences were compared against IMGT/GENE-DB human TR gene sequences so that V and J genes could be assigned. A later analysis assigned CDR3 sequences and most-parsimonious VDJ recombination scenarios with the TCRdist pipeline. In a later analysis, each TCR beta chain was defined by its CDR3 amino acid sequence together with its V-gene family, and reads without a unique V-gene family were excluded. To address suspected cross-contamination and a sequencing artifact, a later analysis removed over 500 highly shared, low-generation-probability nucleotide sequences. For each public chain, a later analysis derived a clonal expansion index from normalized ranks of inferred template counts within each repertoire. In a later analysis, generation probabilities were computed with a VDJ recombination model fitted to out-of-frame rearrangements, and the resulting probabilities were checked against IGoR. Hypergeometric tests were used in a later analysis to score TCR-TCR, TCR-HLA and TCR-CMV co-occurrence, with a repertoire-size bias correction applied to the TCR pairs. False discovery rates were estimated in a later analysis by permuting HLA or CMV assignments 20 times. In a later analysis, co-occurring TCRs were grouped with DBSCAN, and TCRdist sequence similarity was added when clustering was performed within HLA-allele-positive subsets. For co-occurrence clustering, repertoires with fewer than 30,000 or more than 120,000 public chains were excluded, along with a handful of repertoires with anomalous nucleotide sharing. TCRdb obtained this table from immuneACCESS and retained in-frame rearrangements with V and J assigned. These tables miss some clones; where compared with another copy, unresolved V genes account for less than half of the shortfall, and the remainder is unexplained. V and J calls and clone size are as listed in that table; D and trimming were resolved from the DNA. In this sample the table shows roughly 130,000 clones, about 80% of which occur a single time. The top ten constitute 1% of the sample.

This clone has only a few counts. Its antigen specificity is not known. Nothing much larger sits one base from this clone, and base qualities are not available. Broad study findings and their caveats: Compared with equally common non-associated chains, HLA-associated TCR beta chains in a later analysis were more clonally expanded and had lower generation probabilities. Correlated functional status among segregating V segments might be attributable to linkage disequilibrium, but an unknown experimental factor could not be ruled out. The classifier was reported to diagnose cytomegalovirus status with high specificity and sensitivity in both the original and validation cohorts. At a false discovery rate of 0.05, a later analysis linked about 16,000 TCR beta sequences to specific HLA alleles. Presence/absence analyses assumed roughly uniform sequencing depth across donors, an assumption that may not hold. For the cohort, immune exposure information was limited to CMV serostatus. The 87-base-pair reads could not distinguish some IMGT-functional V segments, including TRBV6-2 and TRBV6-3, so those segments were excluded. According to a later analysis, most CMV-associated TCR beta chains appeared to be HLA-restricted, and the HLA associations seemed to be driven largely by CMV exposure. Only TCR beta chains were sequenced in this cohort, and the absence of alpha or paired-chain data limited detectable features. A few of the identified cytomegalovirus-associated TCR beta chains were confirmed in vitro to be specific for cytomegalovirus antigens. Because HLA typing was missing for some donors at each locus, association tests included only the typed subset. While some public TCRs were present in many individuals, most TCR sequences turned up only very rarely across donors. In a later analysis, the rate of TCR association differed among HLA loci, with DRB1 alleles having the most associated TCRs and HLA-C alleles having the fewest. V-gene and J-gene trimming of TCR beta chains was associated with a missense DCLRE1C variant in a later genetic analysis, and the association was replicated in an independent cohort. According to the authors, the approach could potentially be generalized to other disease states and immunological phenotypes. In an earlier analysis of about 600 of the donors, most TCR beta V segments appeared in productive rearrangements about 87% or about 30% of the time, broadly matching IMGT annotations. A further reported finding was that TCR beta sequences accurately predicted the HLA-A and HLA-B alleles for most subjects in the first cohort. Several of the top co-occurrence clusters appeared to be linked to parvovirus B19, influenza, CMV and Epstein-Barr virus, according to a later analysis. Compared with the approximately 600-donor mean, donors in an Asian-associated ancestry cluster had fewer N-insertions in productive TCRs, according to a later genetic analysis. The study listed approximately 160 TCR beta chains as associated with cytomegalovirus. Because counts were too low, about 18 rarely observed V segments, including chromosome 9 orphons, were excluded from the earlier analysis of 500 to 700 of the donors. When HLA alleles, especially DR and DQ, strongly co-occurred, TCR associations were difficult to assign to individual alleles. A cluster of highly shared sequence variants was judged likely to represent a technical artifact of the sequencing pipeline.

CDR1 and CDR2 (MDHEN, SYDVKM) derive from the germline V gene. The CDR3 has 12 amino acids, counting the end cysteine and phenylalanine. The only DNA kept is the CDR3, 36 bases in frame from the first base. Trimming costs V 4 bases and J 5 bases, and their ends lie 9 bases apart. The cohort consisted of fewer than 700 healthy bone marrow donors. Cohort members were all nominally healthy when sampled, although unrecorded immune exposures were likely present. The donor was CMV seronegative and was included in the group of around 320 seronegative cohort members. A peripheral blood sample was collected from each donor, and TCR beta sequencing was performed on peripheral blood mononuclear cells. The Qiagen DNeasy Blood Extraction Kit was used to extract genomic DNA from the blood cell samples.

Sample: PBMCs. The rearrangement combines TRBV28 with TRBJ2-7; the D gene is perhaps TRBD1, from 5 matching bases. This TCR came from a man aged 35 to 55 in good health and CMV-seronegative. The nucleotide sequence is TGTGCCAGCAGTTCTCCAGGGCACGAGCAGTACTTC. The encoded protein is CASSSPGHEQYF.